This T cell receptor (beta chain) emerged from a study of CD8+ T cells in alopecia areata. Study-level results: Lesional scalp, notably in alopecia totalis/universalis, had clonality above that of normal scalp.

V lost 5 bases to trimming and J lost 3 bases; unmatched junction nucleotides: 6. Germline CDR1 is SGHTA and CDR2 is FQGNSA. The CDR3 is 15 amino acids. cDNA serving as the sequencing template came from extracted, reverse transcribed RNA. Sequencing was performed with immunoSEQ multiplex PCR; in TCRdb, only in-frame clones are kept and a portion is missing. The sample contains more than 200,000 clones, 67% of which appear only once. This clone has a handful of counts. Its antigen is not identified. The sample here was CD4+ T cells sorted from blood, taken at week 0. This TCR derives from a human donor with alopecia areata. The chain is built from TRBV7-2 and TRBJ2-1; TRBD2 matches 8 bases. The CDR3 region is CASSPSGGYYNEQFF. The DNA of the CDR3 is TGTGCCAGCAGCCCCAGCGGGGGCTACTACAATGAGCAGTTCTTC.